Below are 14 T cell receptor beta chains sequenced from a single sample in a study of HIV-infected patients and healthy controls. From the 5' RACE reads, TCRdb called clonotypes with MiXCR, one entry per CDR3 protein. The table includes about 64,000 distinct CDR3 sequences, under 25% detected once. What was sequenced was CD4+ T cells from blood. Source of these receptors: a human donor in good health.

This clonotype was seen at least ten times. J is TRBJ2-3 and V is TRBV11-2, with 9 bases identical to TRBD1. Per the germline V gene, CDR1 is SGHAT and CDR2 is FQNNGV. This CDR3 contains 16 residues. J gave up 6 bases and V 5 bases, and 12 bases lay outside the gene matches. The CDR3 spells CASSPGQGTSPDTQYF. The CDR3 region has the DNA TGTGCCAGCAGCCCGGGACAGGGTACTTCTCCGGATACGCAGTATTTT.

At least ten counts were recorded for this clonotype. The J gene is TRBJ2-5, the V gene TRBV29-1, with 8 bases that match TRBD1. This CDR3 has 12 residues. The V segment lost 7 bases and the J segment 3 bases; nucleotides outside the gene matches: 4. Germline V gene lookup returns CDR1 SQVTM and CDR2 ANQGSEA. The CDR3 spells CSARTGKETQYF. In DNA, the CDR3 is TGCAGCGCAAGGACAGGGAAAGAGACCCAGTACTTC.

This rearrangement joins TRBV18 to TRBJ1-1; D uncertain. V was trimmed by 1 base and J by 0 bases, leaving 9 bases between them. The CDR3 runs to 15 residues. Germline values: CDR1 KGHSH, CDR2 LQKENI. This chain's CDR3 is CASSPQGNMNTEAFF. The CDR3 DNA reads as TGTGCCAGCTCACCACAGGGCAACATGAACACTGAAGCTTTCTTT.

This clonotype showed up many times. The gene calls are TRBV11-2 and TRBJ1-5; D might be TRBD1 (5 bases). This CDR3 is built from 14 residues. Looked up from germline, CDR1 is SGHAT and CDR2 is FQNNGV. V was cut by 6 bases and J by 4 bases, with 13 bases left in between. The chain's CDR3 is CASSRRGANQPQHF. Written as DNA, the CDR3 is TGTGCCAGCAGTCGCCGCGGGGCGAATCAGCCCCAGCATTTT. The full variable domain, rest sourced from reference TRBV11-2 and TRBJ1-5, is EAGVAQSPRYKIIEKRQSVAFWCNPISGHATLYWYQQILGQGPKLLIQFQNNGVVDDSQLPKDRFSAERLKGVDSTLKIQPAKLEDSAVYLCASSRRGANQPQHFGDGTRLSIL.

The rearrangement links TRBV25-1 to TRBJ2-6; a possible D gene is TRBD1 (6 bases). The germline CDR1 and CDR2 sequences are MGHDK and SYGVNS. This CDR3 has 18 amino acids. V was clipped by 5 bases and J by 0 bases, with 17 bases between them. The CDR3 nucleotides read TGTGCCAGCAGTAAAACAGGGTCCCTGCGCTCTGGGGCCAACGTCCTGACTTTC. Encoded protein: CASSKTGSLRSGANVLTF.

The genes are TRBV25-1 and TRBJ1-2, with a weak D call TRBD1 (5 bases). V shed 2 bases and J shed 8 bases, with 12 bases lying between them. The CDR3 consists of 13 residues. Germline-derived CDR1 and CDR2 are MGHDK and SYGVNS. The CDR3 bases are TGTGCCAGCAGTGAACAGGGTCCGGGGGGCTACACCTTC. Translating it yields CASSEQGPGGYTF.

The chain recombines TRBV30 with TRBJ1-2; a weak D match, TRBD1 (6 bases). The CDR3 is 13 amino acids. Germline loops: CDR1 GTSNPN, CDR2 SVGIG (reference sequence). V dropped 1 base and J dropped 8 bases, with 14 bases sitting between them. Here the CDR3 reads CAWSAQGFGGYTF. Here the CDR3 DNA reads TGTGCCTGGAGTGCACAGGGTTTTGGGGGCTACACCTTC.

In this sample, this clonotype turned up a few times. The chain links TRBV4-2 to TRBJ2-3; TRBD1 is a possible D gene (6 bases). The CDR3 contains 15 residues. The germline CDR1 and CDR2 sequences are LGHNA and YNFKEQ. V gave up 0 bases and J gave up 5 bases, with 12 bases separating them. CDR3 sequence reads: CASSQEGAGRDTQYF. CDR3 in DNA: TGTGCCAGCAGCCAAGAGGGGGCAGGGAGAGATACGCAGTATTTT.

There are a few counts of this clonotype. The CDR3 protein is CSAREGGDLFITEQFF. As DNA, the CDR3 is TGCAGTGCTAGAGAAGGGGGGGACCTTTTTATCACTGAGCAGTTCTTC. The rearrangement links TRBV20-1 to TRBJ2-1; possible D gene TRBD2, 7 bases. V was clipped by 0 bases and J by 9 bases, with 21 bases between them. The CDR3 is 16 amino acids. Germline-derived CDR1 and CDR2 are DFQATT and SNEGSKA (reference sequence).

This chain connects TRBV18 to TRBJ2-3; D gene uncertain. The V gene lost 1 base and the J gene lost 3 bases, with 8 bases spanning the gap. Germline values: CDR1 KGHSH, CDR2 LQKENI. CDR3 length: 14 residues. The CDR3, as DNA: TGTGCCAGCTCACCACAGTCCTTAACAGATACGCAGTATTTT. Translating gives CASSPQSLTDTQYF.

In its sample, this clonotype was seen a few times. The chain carries TRBV6-2 or TRBV6-3 and TRBJ2-7, with D perhaps matching TRBD1 (6 bases). The CDR3 extends over 18 amino acids. CDR1 is MNHEY, CDR2 SVGEGT, per germline. V lost 2 bases, J lost 5 bases, and 25 bases lay in between. The CDR3 loop is CASSYPTALVGAVNEQYF. CDR3 nucleotide sequence: TGTGCCAGCAGTTACCCGACCGCCTTGGTGGGGGCAGTGAACGAGCAGTACTTC.

In this sample, this clonotype turned up a few times. V usage is TRBV20-1 and J usage is TRBJ2-1; 13 bases match TRBD2. The J segment lost 10 bases and the V segment lost 2 bases, leaving 5 bases of the junction unmatched. There are 14 residues in the CDR3. The germline gives CDR1 DFQATT, CDR2 SNEGSKA (reference sequence). CDR3 bases: TGCAGTGCTAGAAGGACTAGCGGGAGAGGGGAGCAGTTCTTC. This sequence encodes CSARRTSGRGEQFF.

The genes are TRBV3-1 and TRBJ2-1; 8 nucleotides line up with TRBD2. Trimming cost V 3 bases and J 5 bases; bases outside gene matches: 12. CDR3 length: 17 residues. CDR1 is LGHDT and CDR2 is YNNKEL in the germline V gene (reference sequence). DNA for the CDR3: TGTGCCAGCAGCCAGGATTCGAGCGGGGGCACTAACAATGAGCAGTTCTTC. Translation gives CASSQDSSGGTNNEQFF.

This clonotype is a singleton in its sample. The rearrangement joins TRBV6-2 or TRBV6-3 to TRBJ2-1; 9 bases fit TRBD2. V shed 7 bases, J shed 4 bases, and the junction held 11 bases outside the gene matches. This CDR3 contains 16 residues. Germline-derived CDR1 and CDR2 are MNHEY and SVGEGT. In DNA form, the CDR3 reads TGTGCCAGCACATTTAAAAGCGGGGGGACGTACAATGAGCAGTTCTTC. It specifies CASTFKSGGTYNEQFF.